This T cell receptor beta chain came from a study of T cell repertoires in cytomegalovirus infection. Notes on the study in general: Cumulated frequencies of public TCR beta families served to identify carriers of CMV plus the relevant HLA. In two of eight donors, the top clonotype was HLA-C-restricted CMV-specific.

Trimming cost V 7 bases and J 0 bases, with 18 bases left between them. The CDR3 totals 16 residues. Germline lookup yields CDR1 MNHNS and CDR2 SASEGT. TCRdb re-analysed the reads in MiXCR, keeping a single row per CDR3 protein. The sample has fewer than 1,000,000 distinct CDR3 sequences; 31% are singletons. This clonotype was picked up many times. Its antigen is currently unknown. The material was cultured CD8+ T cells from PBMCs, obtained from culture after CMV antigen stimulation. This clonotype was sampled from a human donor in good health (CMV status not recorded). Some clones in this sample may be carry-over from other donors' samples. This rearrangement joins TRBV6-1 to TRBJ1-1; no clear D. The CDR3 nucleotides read TGTGCCAGCATCCTAAAAGGTGGCAGCATGAACACTGAAGCTTTCTTT. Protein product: CASILKGGSMNTEAFF.